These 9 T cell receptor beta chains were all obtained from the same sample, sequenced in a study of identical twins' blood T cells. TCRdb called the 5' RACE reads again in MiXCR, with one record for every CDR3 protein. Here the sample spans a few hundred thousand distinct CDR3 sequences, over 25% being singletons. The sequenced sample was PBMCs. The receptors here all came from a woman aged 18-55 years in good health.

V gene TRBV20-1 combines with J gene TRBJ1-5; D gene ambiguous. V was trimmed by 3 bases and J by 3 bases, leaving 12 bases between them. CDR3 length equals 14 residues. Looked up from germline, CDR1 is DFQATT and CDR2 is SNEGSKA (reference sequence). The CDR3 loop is CSASAGPNNQPQHF. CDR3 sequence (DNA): TGCAGTGCTAGTGCCGGGCCGAACAATCAGCCCCAGCATTTT.

Here the CDR3 reads CASRRTSGTFGYTF. DNA for the CDR3: TGTGCCAGCCGTCGCACCTCGGGGACGTTTGGCTACACCTTC. This rearrangement joins TRBV28 to TRBJ1-2; weak D call: TRBD1 (5 bases). CDR3 size: 14 residues. Germline-derived CDR1 and CDR2 are MDHEN and SYDVKM. Trimming took off 8 bases at V and 7 bases at J, with 20 bases between the two ends.

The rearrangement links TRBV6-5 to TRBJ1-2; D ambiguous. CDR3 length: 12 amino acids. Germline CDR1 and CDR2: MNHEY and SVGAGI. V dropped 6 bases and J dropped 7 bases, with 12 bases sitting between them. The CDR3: CASSLGSSGYTF. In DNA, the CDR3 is TGTGCCAGCAGCCTAGGGTCGAGTGGCTACACCTTC.

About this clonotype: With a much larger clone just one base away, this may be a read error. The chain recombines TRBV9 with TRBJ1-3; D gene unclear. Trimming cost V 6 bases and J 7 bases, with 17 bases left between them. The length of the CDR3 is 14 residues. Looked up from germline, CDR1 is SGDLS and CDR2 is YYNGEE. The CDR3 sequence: CASNSPTPGNTIYF. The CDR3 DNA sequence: TGTGCCAGCAACTCACCGACCCCCGGTAACACCATATATTTT.

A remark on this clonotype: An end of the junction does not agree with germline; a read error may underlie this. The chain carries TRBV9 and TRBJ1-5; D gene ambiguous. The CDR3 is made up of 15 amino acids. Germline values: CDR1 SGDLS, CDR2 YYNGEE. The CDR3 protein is CASSVEPASNQPRHF. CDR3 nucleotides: TGTGCCAGCAGCGTAGAGCCGGCTAGCAATCAGCCCCGGCATTTT.

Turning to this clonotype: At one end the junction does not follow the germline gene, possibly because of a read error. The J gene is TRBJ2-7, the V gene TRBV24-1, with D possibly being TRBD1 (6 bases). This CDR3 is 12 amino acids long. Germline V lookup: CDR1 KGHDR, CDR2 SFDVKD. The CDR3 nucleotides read TGTGCCACCAGTCTGACAGGCTACGACCAGTACTTC. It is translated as CATSLTGYDQYF.

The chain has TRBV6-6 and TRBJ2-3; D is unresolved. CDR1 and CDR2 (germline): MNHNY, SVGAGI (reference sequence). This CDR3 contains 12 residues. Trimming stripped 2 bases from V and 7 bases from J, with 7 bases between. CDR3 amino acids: CASSYGDNTQYF. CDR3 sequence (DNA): TGTGCCAGCAGTTACGGGGATAATACGCAGTATTTT.

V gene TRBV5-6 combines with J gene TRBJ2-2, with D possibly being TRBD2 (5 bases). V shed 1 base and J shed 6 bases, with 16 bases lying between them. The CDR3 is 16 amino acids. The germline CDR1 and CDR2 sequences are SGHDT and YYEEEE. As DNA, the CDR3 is TGTGCCAGCAGCTTGCCGGGGTGGGAAAGGGCCGGGGAGCTGTTTTTT. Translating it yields CASSLPGWERAGELFF.

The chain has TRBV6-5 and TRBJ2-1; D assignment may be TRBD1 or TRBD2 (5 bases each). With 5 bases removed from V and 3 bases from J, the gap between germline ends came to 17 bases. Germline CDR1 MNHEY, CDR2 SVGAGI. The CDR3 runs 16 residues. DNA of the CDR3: TGTGCCAGCAGTCCCCCCCCTGGGACGATCTACAATGAGCAGTTCTTC. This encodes CASSPPPGTIYNEQFF.